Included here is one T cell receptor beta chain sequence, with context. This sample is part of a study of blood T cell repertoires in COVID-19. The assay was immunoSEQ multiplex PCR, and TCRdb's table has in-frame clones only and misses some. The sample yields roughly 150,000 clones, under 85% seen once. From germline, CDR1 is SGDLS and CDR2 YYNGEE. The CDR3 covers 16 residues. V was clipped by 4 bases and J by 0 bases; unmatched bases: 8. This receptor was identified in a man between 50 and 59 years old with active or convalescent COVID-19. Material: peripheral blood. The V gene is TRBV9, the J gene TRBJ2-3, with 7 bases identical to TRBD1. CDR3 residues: CASSPRTGRSTDTQYF. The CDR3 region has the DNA TGTGCCAGCAGCCCCCGGACAGGTCGTAGCACAGATACGCAGTATTTT.